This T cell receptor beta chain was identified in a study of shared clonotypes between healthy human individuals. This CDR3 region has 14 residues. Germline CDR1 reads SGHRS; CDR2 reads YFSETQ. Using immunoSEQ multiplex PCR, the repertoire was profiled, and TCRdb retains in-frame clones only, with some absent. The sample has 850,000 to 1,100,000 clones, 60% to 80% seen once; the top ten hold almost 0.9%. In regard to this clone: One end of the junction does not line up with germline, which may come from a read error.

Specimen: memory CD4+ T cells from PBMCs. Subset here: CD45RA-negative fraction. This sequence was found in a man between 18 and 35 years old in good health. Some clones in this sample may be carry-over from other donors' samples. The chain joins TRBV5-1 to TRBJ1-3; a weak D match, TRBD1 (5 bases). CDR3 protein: CASSDGGDGNTTYF. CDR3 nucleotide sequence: TGCGCCAGCAGCGACGGGGGAGATGGAAACACCACATATTTT.